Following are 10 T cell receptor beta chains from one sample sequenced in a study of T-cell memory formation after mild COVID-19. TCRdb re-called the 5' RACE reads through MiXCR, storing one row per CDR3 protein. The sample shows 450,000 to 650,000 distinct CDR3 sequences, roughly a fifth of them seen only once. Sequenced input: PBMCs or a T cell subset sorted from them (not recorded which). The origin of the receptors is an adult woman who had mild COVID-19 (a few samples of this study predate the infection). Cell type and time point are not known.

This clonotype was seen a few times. The CDR3 protein is CASSSQVAGGYEQYF. The CDR3 DNA reads TGTGCCAGCAGTTCCCAGGTAGCGGGAGGTTACGAGCAGTACTTC. The V call is TRBV12-3 or TRBV12-4, the J call TRBJ2-7; 10 bases line up with TRBD2. The CDR3 length is 15 residues. After removal of 4 bases from V and 4 bases from J, the junction contained 7 bases not matched to a gene.

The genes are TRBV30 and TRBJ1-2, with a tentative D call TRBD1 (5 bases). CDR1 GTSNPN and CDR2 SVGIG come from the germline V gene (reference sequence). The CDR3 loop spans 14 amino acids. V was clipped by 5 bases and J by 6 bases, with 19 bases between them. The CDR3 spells CAWDFRRGRNGYTF. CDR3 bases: TGTGCCTGGGATTTCAGGCGGGGGAGAAATGGCTACACCTTC.

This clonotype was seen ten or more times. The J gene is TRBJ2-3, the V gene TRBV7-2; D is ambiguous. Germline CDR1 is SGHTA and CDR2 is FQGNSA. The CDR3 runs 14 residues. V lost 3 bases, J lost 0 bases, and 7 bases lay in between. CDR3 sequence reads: CASSFGYSTDTQYF. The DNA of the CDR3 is TGTGCCAGCAGCTTCGGGTATAGCACAGATACGCAGTATTTT. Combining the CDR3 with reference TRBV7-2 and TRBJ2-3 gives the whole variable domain GAGVSQSPSNKVTEKGKDVELRCDPISGHTALYWYRQSLGQGLEFLIYFQGNSAPDKSGLPSDRFSAERTGGSVSTLTIQRTQQEDSAVYLCASSFGYSTDTQYFGPGTRLTVL.

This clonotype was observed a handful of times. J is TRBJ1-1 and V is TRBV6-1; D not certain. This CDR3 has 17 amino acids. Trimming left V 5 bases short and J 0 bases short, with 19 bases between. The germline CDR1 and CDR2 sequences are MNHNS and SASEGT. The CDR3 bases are TGTGCCAGCAGTCCCCGACCGCCGAACTTCATGAACACTGAAGCTTTCTTT. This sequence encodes CASSPRPPNFMNTEAFF.

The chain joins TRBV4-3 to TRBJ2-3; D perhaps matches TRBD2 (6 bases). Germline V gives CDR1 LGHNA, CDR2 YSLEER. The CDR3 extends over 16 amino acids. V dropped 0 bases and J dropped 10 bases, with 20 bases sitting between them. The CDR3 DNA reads TGCGCCAGCAGCCAAGAGGGTAGCGGACCCGCGGTCGCGCAGTATTTT. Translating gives CASSQEGSGPAVAQYF.

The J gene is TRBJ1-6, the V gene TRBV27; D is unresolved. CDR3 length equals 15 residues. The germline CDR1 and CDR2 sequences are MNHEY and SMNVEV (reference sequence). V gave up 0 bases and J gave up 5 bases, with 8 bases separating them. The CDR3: CASSLSLNHNSPLHF. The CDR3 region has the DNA TGTGCCAGCAGTTTATCGTTGAACCATAATTCACCCCTCCACTTT.

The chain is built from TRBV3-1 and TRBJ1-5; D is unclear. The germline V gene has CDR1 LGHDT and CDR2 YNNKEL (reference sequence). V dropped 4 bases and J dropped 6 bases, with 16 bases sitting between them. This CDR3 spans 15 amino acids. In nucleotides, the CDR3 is TGTGCCAGCAGCCCCGGAAGGCTCTCGGGTCAGCCCCAGCATTTT. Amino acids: CASSPGRLSGQPQHF.

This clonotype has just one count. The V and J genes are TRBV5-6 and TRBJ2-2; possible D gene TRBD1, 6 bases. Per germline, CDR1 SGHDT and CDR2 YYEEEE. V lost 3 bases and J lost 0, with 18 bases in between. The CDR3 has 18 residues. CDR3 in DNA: TGTGCCAGCAGCTACACCCGGACCGGGACAACGAACACCGGGGAGCTGTTTTTT. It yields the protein CASSYTRTGTTNTGELFF. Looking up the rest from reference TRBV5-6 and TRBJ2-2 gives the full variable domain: DAGVTQSPTHLIKTRGQQVTLRCSPKSGHDTVSWYQQALGQGPQFIFQYYEEEERQRGNFPDRFSGHQFPNYSSELNVNALLLGDSALYLCASSYTRTGTTNTGELFFGEGSRLTVL.

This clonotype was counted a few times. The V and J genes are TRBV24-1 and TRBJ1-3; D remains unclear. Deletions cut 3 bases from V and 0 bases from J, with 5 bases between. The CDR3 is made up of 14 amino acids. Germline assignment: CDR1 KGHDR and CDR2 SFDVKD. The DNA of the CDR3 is TGTGCCACCAGTGATGTGGTCTCTGGAAACACCATATATTTT. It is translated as CATSDVVSGNTIYF.

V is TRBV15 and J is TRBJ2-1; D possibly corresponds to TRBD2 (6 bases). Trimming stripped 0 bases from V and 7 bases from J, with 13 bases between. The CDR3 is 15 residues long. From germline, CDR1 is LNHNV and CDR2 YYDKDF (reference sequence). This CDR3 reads CATSREGGIGNEQFF. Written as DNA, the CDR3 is TGTGCCACCAGCAGAGAAGGAGGGATAGGGAATGAGCAGTTCTTC.